This is a list of T cell receptor beta chains from one sample in a study of T cells after posttransplantation cyclophosphamide. Sequencing was performed with immunoSEQ multiplex PCR; in TCRdb, only in-frame clones are kept and a portion is missing. Among a few thousand clones, 95% to 96% were seen once, and the ten largest hold approximately 1%. The material sequenced was naive CD8+ T cells sorted from PBMCs. The receptors were gathered from a woman aged 45-65 years in good health and a related stem cell transplant donor. Both conserved end residues are part of each CDR3. Fields, in order: J gene, clone size, D gene, V gene, CDR3 protein, CDR3 DNA. The D gene is left open where the match is weak. Some rows have no size entry. The others give once, few or many, or a class for an expanded clone.

TRBJ2-7	NA	TRBD2	TRBV10-3	CANRGGSGRGYEQYF	TGTGCCAACAGGGGGGGTAGCGGGAGGGGCTACGAGCAGTACTTC
TRBJ2-3	NA	NA	TRBV27	CASSLSAGTSAYTDTQYF	TGTGCCAGCAGTTTATCGGCCGGGACTTCGGCTTACACAGATACGCAGTATTTT
TRBJ2-1	once	TRBD2	TRBV10-2	CASRWADSGKYKQFF	TGCGCCAGCAGATGGGCGGATAGCGGGAAATATAAGCAGTTCTTC
TRBJ1-4	NA	NA	TRBV11-1	CASSLQGNEKLFF	TGTGCCAGCAGCTTGCAGGGGAATGAAAAACTGTTTTTT
TRBJ2-3	NA	NA	TRBV7-9	CASSRAGWDTQYF	TGTGCCAGCAGCCGAGCAGGGTGGGATACGCAGTATTTT
TRBJ1-1	NA	NA	TRBV13	CASSLGGGDMNTEAFF	TGTGCCAGCAGCTTAGGGGGAGGGGATATGAACACTGAAGCTTTCTTT
TRBJ1-1	NA	NA	TRBV30	CACKGDGGAATEAFF	TGTGCCTGCAAAGGAGATGGGGGCGCGGCCACTGAAGCTTTCTTT
TRBJ2-5	once	TRBD2	TRBV7-9	CASSGRTSFETQYF	TGTGCCAGCAGCGGACGGACTAGTTTCGAGACCCAGTACTTC
TRBJ2-7	NA	NA	TRBV2	CASSEEEPKDEQYF	TGTGCCAGCAGTGAAGAGGAGCCAAAGGACGAGCAGTACTTC
TRBJ2-2	NA	TRBD1	TRBV7-2	CASSLPSDRANTGELFF	TGTGCCAGCAGCTTACCCTCGGACAGGGCGAACACCGGGGAGCTGTTTTTT
TRBJ2-3	NA	TRBD2	TRBV11-2	CASSLVAGGGDTQYF	TGTGCCAGCAGCTTAGTAGCGGGAGGGGGGGATACGCAGTATTTT
TRBJ2-5	NA	TRBD1	TRBV19	CASSGDRGPGETQYF	TGTGCCAGTAGTGGGGACAGGGGCCCTGGAGAGACCCAGTACTTC
TRBJ2-1	NA	TRBD2	TRBV11-3	CTSSARGGLAGVEQFF	TGTACCAGCAGCGCCAGGGGGGGACTAGCGGGAGTTGAGCAGTTCTTC
TRBJ2-7	NA	TRBD2	TRBV10-2	CASSPSGGPSYEQYF	TGCGCCAGCAGCCCGAGCGGGGGCCCCTCCTACGAGCAGTACTTC
TRBJ2-7	NA	NA	TRBV27	CASSLSLDWPYEQYF	TGTGCCAGCAGTTTATCCCTGGACTGGCCCTACGAGCAGTACTTC
TRBJ1-1	NA	TRBD1	TRBV5-6	CASEGTGDTEAFF	TGTGCCAGCGAGGGGACAGGGGACACTGAAGCTTTCTTT
TRBJ1-2	NA	TRBD1	TRBV5-4	CASSFIGTAYGYTF	TGTGCCAGCAGCTTTATAGGGACAGCCTATGGCTACACCTTC
TRBJ2-3	NA	TRBD2	TRBV7-8	CASSLARASGTSSTDTQYF	TGTGCCAGCAGCTTAGCGCGGGCTAGCGGGACTTCTAGCACAGATACGCAGTATTTT
TRBJ2-7	NA	NA	TRBV14	CASSPQGSGRIYEQYF	TGTGCCAGCAGCCCTCAGGGCAGTGGGAGGATCTACGAGCAGTACTTC
TRBJ2-1	NA	TRBD2	TRBV11-3	CASSLPASGMDEQFF	TGTGCCAGCAGCCTTCCGGCTAGCGGGATGGATGAGCAGTTCTTC
TRBJ2-2	NA	TRBD2	TRBV25-1	CASSGLAGGTGELFF	TGTGCCAGCAGTGGACTAGCGGGAGGAACCGGGGAGCTGTTTTTT
TRBJ1-2	NA	NA	TRBV19	CASRGISNYGYTF	TGTGCCAGCCGAGGGATATCGAACTATGGCTACACCTTC
TRBJ1-2	NA	TRBD1	TRBV27	CASSLMQGARYGYTF	TGTGCCAGCAGTTTAATGCAGGGGGCGCGGTATGGCTACACCTTC
TRBJ1-4	once	TRBD1	TRBV28	CASSRDRENEKLFF	TGTGCCAGCAGTCGGGACAGGGAAAATGAAAAACTGTTTTTT
TRBJ2-7	NA	NA	TRBV4-1	CASSQKLEYEQYF	TGCGCCAGCAGCCAAAAACTAGAGTACGAGCAGTACTTC
TRBJ2-1	NA	NA	TRBV28	CASSLPGYDEQFF	TGTGCCAGCAGTTTGCCGGGGTATGATGAGCAGTTCTTC
TRBJ2-3	NA	NA	TRBV14	CASSQNRFTDTQYF	TGTGCCAGCAGCCAAAATCGGTTCACAGATACGCAGTATTTT
TRBJ2-3	NA	TRBD1	TRBV7-9	CASSPGTGYSTDTQYF	TGTGCCAGCAGCCCTGGGACAGGGTATAGCACAGATACGCAGTATTTT
TRBJ2-3	NA	TRBD1	TRBV27	CASSAQGQVSTDTQYF	TGTGCCAGCAGTGCACAGGGGCAAGTAAGCACAGATACGCAGTATTTT
TRBJ2-1	NA	NA	TRBV7-9	CASSLADNEQFF	TGTGCCAGCAGCTTAGCCGACAATGAGCAGTTCTTC
TRBJ2-4	NA	TRBD2	TRBV28	CASSPLRLTSEFGKNIQYF	TGTGCCAGCAGTCCGCTGCGGCTGACTAGCGAGTTTGGCAAAAACATTCAGTACTTC
TRBJ2-2	NA	NA	TRBV5-6	CASSLAGAGTNTGELFF	TGTGCCAGCAGCTTGGCGGGAGCAGGTACGAACACCGGGGAGCTGTTTTTT
TRBJ1-2	NA	TRBD1	TRBV27	CASSEQGVSYDGYTF	TGTGCCAGCAGTGAACAGGGGGTATCCTATGATGGCTACACCTTC
TRBJ2-5	NA	NA	TRBV27	CATRVAAQETQYF	TGTGCCACCCGAGTGGCGGCTCAAGAGACCCAGTACTTC
TRBJ1-2	NA	NA	TRBV6-5	CASSFLPPQDHGYTF	TGTGCCAGCAGTTTCTTACCCCCACAGGATCATGGCTACACCTTC
TRBJ2-1	NA	NA	TRBV5-1	CASSLWGGLPYNEQFF	TGCGCCAGCAGCTTATGGGGAGGTCTCCCCTACAATGAGCAGTTCTTC
TRBJ2-7	NA	TRBD1	TRBV27	CASRAWTGISYEQYF	TGTGCCAGCAGGGCTTGGACAGGGATCTCCTACGAGCAGTACTTC
TRBJ2-1	NA	NA	TRBV13	CASSLRGGQKNNEQFF	TGTGCCAGCAGCTTAAGGGGTGGACAGAAGAACAATGAGCAGTTCTTC